The entry that follows covers one T cell receptor beta chain sequence. The protocol was immunoSEQ multiplex PCR, while the TCRdb copy is restricted to in-frame clones and leaves out a portion. The data contain about 98,000 clones, around 81% of them singletons. V dropped 4 bases and J dropped 0; count of bases not matched to a gene: 6. The CDR3 spans 16 residues. Germline assignment: CDR1 LNHDA and CDR2 SQIVND (reference sequence). This sample was taken from a study of blood T cell repertoires in COVID-19. Study in general: From the United States, Italy and Spain came samples of acute and convalescent COVID-19. Nucleic acid was either cDNA or gDNA, and it came from T cells, B-cell-depleted T cells, or PBMCs.

The sample taken for sequencing was peripheral blood. This receptor was taken from a man aged 60 to 69 with acute or convalescent COVID-19. This chain connects TRBV19 to TRBJ1-5, with 7 bases lining up with TRBD1. As DNA, the CDR3 is TGTGCCAGTAGTAGGGGACAGCTGTATAGCAATCAGCCCCAGCATTTT. It is translated as CASSRGQLYSNQPQHF.